The clone carrying this T cell receptor beta chain was seen a few times. The target antigen is unknown. The sample originates from a study of T cell responses to AZD1222 COVID-19 vaccine. Study-level findings and limits: Nearly half of the spike-specific TCRs reportedly recognize variant regions that carry no mutations. In all cases, repertoires were sampled only after the peak T cell response.

Method: immunoSEQ multiplex PCR; TCRdb's copy keeps in-frame clones and lacks some. The sample lists some 170,000 clones; more than 75% were seen once. The sample in question was peripheral blood, obtained 28 days after the second AZD1222 dose. The TCR originated in an adult who received the AZD1222 COVID-19 vaccine.

The CDR3 spells CASSDPLAGVVTDTQYF. The CDR3 nucleotides read TGTGCCAGCAGTGATCCTCTCGCGGGGGTGGTCACAGATACGCAGTATTTT. The J gene is TRBJ2-3, the V gene TRBV6-1; 7 bases agree with TRBD2. CDR1 and CDR2 (germline): MNHNS, SASEGT. The CDR3 sequence is 17 residues long. J lost 2 bases, V lost 3 bases, and 11 bases had no gene match.